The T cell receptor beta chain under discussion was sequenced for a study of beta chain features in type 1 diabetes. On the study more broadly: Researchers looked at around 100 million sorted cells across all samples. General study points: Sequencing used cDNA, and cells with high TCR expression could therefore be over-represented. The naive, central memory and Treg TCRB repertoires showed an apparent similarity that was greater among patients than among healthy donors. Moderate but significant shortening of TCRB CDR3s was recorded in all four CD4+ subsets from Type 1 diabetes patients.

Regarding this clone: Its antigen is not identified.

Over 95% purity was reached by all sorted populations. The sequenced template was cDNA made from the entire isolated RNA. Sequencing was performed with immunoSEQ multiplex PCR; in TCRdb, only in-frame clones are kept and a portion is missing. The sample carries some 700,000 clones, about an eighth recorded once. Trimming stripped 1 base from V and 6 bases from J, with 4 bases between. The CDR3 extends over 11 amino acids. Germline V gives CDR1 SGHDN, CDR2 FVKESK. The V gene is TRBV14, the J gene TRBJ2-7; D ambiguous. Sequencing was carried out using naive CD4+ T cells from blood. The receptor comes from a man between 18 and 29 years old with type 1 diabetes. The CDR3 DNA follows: TGTGCCAGCAGCCAAGCTCGCGAGCAGTACTTC. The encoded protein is CASSQAREQYF.